A selection of T cell receptor beta chains follows, all from one sample in a study of blood T cell repertoires in COVID-19. Measured with immunoSEQ multiplex PCR; TCRdb has only the in-frame clones, and not every one. The sample records roughly 59,000 clones, roughly 80% being singletons. Sample: peripheral blood. The receptors were gathered from a man older than 75 with acute or convalescent COVID-19. Each CDR3 is given with its conserved first and last residue. Fields, in order: V gene, J gene, clone size, D gene, CDR3 protein, CDR3 DNA. D genes are given only for firm matches. Not every row has a clone size; where given, it reads once, few, many or a size class.

>TRBV2|TRBJ2-2|NA|NA
CASSGSGGNTGELFF
TGTGCCAGCAGTGGGTCCGGAGGGAACACCGGGGAGCTGTTTTTT
>TRBV7-8|TRBJ1-4|NA|NA
CASSAGTLSEKLFF
TGTGCCAGCAGCGCCGGGACTCTAAGCGAAAAACTGTTTTTT
>TRBV4-2|TRBJ1-4|NA|NA
CASSQPGATNEKLFF
TGTGCCAGCAGCCAACCAGGGGCAACTAATGAAAAACTGTTTTTT
>TRBV11-3|TRBJ2-2|NA|TRBD2
CASSPSGLAGTGELFF
TGTGCCAGCAGCCCTAGCGGACTAGCGGGGACCGGGGAGCTGTTTTTT
>TRBV15|TRBJ1-1|NA|NA
CATSEGTLYTEAFF
TGTGCCACCAGCGAGGGGACACTATACACTGAAGCTTTCTTT
>TRBV5-6|TRBJ2-1|NA|TRBD2
CASTRSGGVYNEQFF
TGTGCCAGCACCCGTAGCGGGGGGGTCTACAATGAGCAGTTCTTC
>TRBV2|TRBJ2-1|once|NA
CASRLVMEQFF
TGTGCCAGCAGGCTAGTCATGGAACAGTTCTTC
>TRBV2|TRBJ2-1|NA|TRBD2
CASSLRSLAGTYNEQFF
TGTGCCAGCAGTCTAAGATCACTAGCGGGAACCTACAATGAGCAGTTCTTC
>TRBV11-2|TRBJ1-5|NA|TRBD1
CASSFKGAGGLRNQPQHF
TGTGCCAGCAGCTTTAAGGGGGCGGGGGGATTACGCAATCAGCCCCAGCATTTT
>TRBV6-5|TRBJ2-5|NA|TRBD2
CASSPGGGKTQYF
TGTGCCAGCAGCCCCGGCGGGGGAAAGACCCAGTACTTC